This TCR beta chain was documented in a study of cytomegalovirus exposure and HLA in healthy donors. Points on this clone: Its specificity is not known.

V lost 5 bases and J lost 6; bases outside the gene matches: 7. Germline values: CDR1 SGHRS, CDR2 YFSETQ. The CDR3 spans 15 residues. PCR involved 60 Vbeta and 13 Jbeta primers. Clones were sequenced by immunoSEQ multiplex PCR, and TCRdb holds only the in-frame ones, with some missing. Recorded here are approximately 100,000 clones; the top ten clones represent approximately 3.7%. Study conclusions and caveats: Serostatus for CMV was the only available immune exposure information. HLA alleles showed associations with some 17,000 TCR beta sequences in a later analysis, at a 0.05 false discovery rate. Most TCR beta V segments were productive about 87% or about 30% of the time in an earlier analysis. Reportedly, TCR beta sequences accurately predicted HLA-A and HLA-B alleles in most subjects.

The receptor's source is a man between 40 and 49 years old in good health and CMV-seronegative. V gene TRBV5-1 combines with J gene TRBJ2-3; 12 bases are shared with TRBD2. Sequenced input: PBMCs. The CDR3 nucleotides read TGCGCCAGCAGTGAGGGACTAGCGGGTATTGATACGCAGTATTTT. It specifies CASSEGLAGIDTQYF. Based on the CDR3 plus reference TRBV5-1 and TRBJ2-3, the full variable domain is KAGVTQTPRYLIKTRGQQVTLSCSPISGHRSVSWYQQTPGQGLQFLFEYFSETQRNKGNFPGRFSGRQFSNSRSEMNVSTLELGDSALYLCASSEGLAGIDTQYFGPGTRLTVL.